This T cell receptor beta chain was obtained from a study of regulatory T cells in long-lasting Graves disease. Study-wide results and limits: Persistent patients had more shared public clonotypes (2,741) than new patients (about 1,000). Limited samples may have lowered accuracy.

As for this clonotype: Its antigen is unidentified.

Construction of the TCR beta libraries employed iRepertoire HTBI primers in conjunction with Arm-PCR of CDR3 regions. Study processing details: Across all samples, about 59 TRBV segments and 15 or so TRBJ segments were identified. TCRdb independently ran MiXCR on the multiplex PCR reads; one entry per CDR3 protein. V and J calls and clone size were set by TCRdb, not the authors. The table includes a few hundred thousand distinct CDR3 sequences, around 20% detected once. Described time point: persistent/refractory GD, antithyroid drugs over 5 years with positive TRAb. PBMCs were the source of the RNA used for TCR sequencing. The origin of this receptor is a female donor with Graves disease. Sequenced material: peripheral blood mononuclear cells (PBMCs), taken when the disease was refractory, from a patient treated with antithyroid drugs.

This CDR3 reads CASRPGGPWSNQPQHF. The CDR3 DNA is TGTGCCAGCAGGCCAGGGGGGCCTTGGAGCAATCAGCCCCAGCATTTT. The chain recombines TRBV12-3 or TRBV12-4 with TRBJ1-5; TRBD1 aligns across 7 bases. Trimming at V came to 6 bases and at J to 1 base, leaving 9 bases not matched to a gene. CDR3 length: 16 amino acids.